One T cell receptor beta chain is described in this entry. Its antigen is as yet unknown. This record belongs to a study of shared clonotypes between healthy human individuals. On the study more broadly: There were three CD4 naive, three CD4 memory, two CD8 naive and one CD8 memory plates per donor. Study results and limitations: Relative to memory subsets, naive subsets generally showed larger estimated richness.

V was trimmed by 3 bases and J by 0 bases, leaving 6 bases between them. Germline V CDR1 and CDR2: LNHDA, SQIVND (reference sequence). The CDR3 totals 14 residues. Authors' processing steps: With immunoSEQ giving junction-only sequences and no quality scores, filtering differed. Repertoires were generated with immunoSEQ multiplex PCR, while TCRdb's copy carries only in-frame clones and drops some. V and J calls and clone size come straight from that table; D and trimming were deduced from the DNA. This table has millions of clones, more than 85% appearing once. This receptor was taken from a young man in good health. Some clones in this sample may be carry-over from other donors' samples. This chain joins TRBV19 and TRBJ1-3, with D hard to call. The sequencing input was naive CD4+ T cells from PBMCs. Subset here: CD45RA+ positively selected. CDR3 amino acids: CASSIDNSGNTIYF. The CDR3 DNA is TGTGCCAGTAGTATTGACAACTCTGGAAACACCATATATTTT. The full variable domain, rest sourced from reference TRBV19 and TRBJ1-3, is DGGITQSPKYLFRKEGQNVTLSCEQNLNHDAMYWYRQDPGQGLRLIYYSQIVNDFQKGDIAEGYSVSREKKESFPLTVTSAQKNPTAFYLCASSIDNSGNTIYFGEGSWLTVV.